The sequence of this T cell receptor beta chain was determined in a study of spatial heterogeneity in lung cancer. Study-level findings and limits: One measure, the expanded intratumoral alpha and beta TCR count, tracked tumor mutation counts.

Each CDR3 protein gets one entry after TCRdb re-called the 5' RACE reads with MiXCR. The sample carries under 20,000 distinct CDR3 sequences, 5.7% recorded once. The CDR3 sequence is 17 residues long. V shed 1 base, J shed 2 bases, and the junction held 3 bases outside the gene matches. In germline, CDR1 is KGHSH, CDR2 LQKENI. Sample time point: sample taken at primary tumor resection. Whole RNA, which was extracted from tumor, nontumor lung tissue or frozen PBMC, was sequenced without any cell sorting. At least ten counts were recorded for this clonotype. What it recognizes is unknown. This rearrangement joins TRBV18 to TRBJ2-6; TRBD2 matches at 9 bases. Here the sequenced sample was lung tumor tissue, taken at surgery. The clonotype was recovered from a female donor with early-stage non-small cell lung cancer. In DNA form, the CDR3 reads TGTGCCAGCTCACCACGGAGCGGGGGGCCTGGGGCCAACGTCCTGACTTTC. This codes for CASSPRSGGPGANVLTF.